Listed here are 32 T cell receptor beta chains from one sample, sequenced in a study of beta chain features in type 1 diabetes (dated by TCRdb to 2017 to 2018). Which antigens these TCRs recognize remains unknown. The library was produced with the immunoSEQ multiplex PCR assay. The entire amount of isolated RNA was reverse transcribed using the High Capacity cDNA Reverse Transcription Kit, so the sequenced TCRB transcripts were expressed ones. The immuneACCESS repertoire file appears here via TCRdb, limited to in-frame rearrangements. These files lack a portion of the clones; in checked studies, under half of the deficit traces to unresolved V genes, and the cause of the others is not known. The sample data list roughly 400,000 clones, and roughly 9.8% of these were observed just once. The ten largest clones add up to roughly 0.54% of the sample. The paper's findings and limits, for the study overall: A moderate but significant shortening of TCRB CDR3 length was observed in type 1 diabetes patients in all four CD4+ subsets.

The sample comprised central memory CD4+ T cells from blood. These receptors all stem from a man aged 25-45 years with type 1 diabetes.

V is TRBV11-2 and J is TRBJ2-5; 8 nucleotides agree with TRBD1. Looked up from germline, CDR1 is SGHAT and CDR2 is FQNNGV. V dropped 3 bases and J dropped 5; count of bases not matched to a gene: 5. The CDR3 contains 14 residues. The CDR3 protein is CASSLPQGAETQYF. The CDR3 bases are TGTGCCAGCAGCTTGCCGCAGGGGGCCGAGACCCAGTACTTC.

CDR3 residues: CASSQDPTASTSEQYF. For the CDR3, the DNA is TGTGCCAGCAGCCAAGATCCGACTGCCTCAACCTCCGAGCAGTACTTC. The J gene is TRBJ2-7, the V gene TRBV4-2; D not resolved. V was pared by 0 bases and J by 6 bases, with 18 bases between. This CDR3 has 16 amino acids. CDR1 is LGHNA, CDR2 YNFKEQ, per germline.

This clone turned up a few times. The V and J genes are TRBV10-3 and TRBJ1-2, with 8 bases fitting TRBD1. Germline V gene data show CDR1 as ENHRY and CDR2 as SYGVKD. This CDR3 is 13 amino acids long. V lost 4 bases, J lost 7 bases, and 5 bases stayed unmatched. CDR3 sequence: CAISGAGGGGYTF. CDR3 sequence (DNA): TGTGCCATCAGTGGGGCAGGGGGCGGTGGCTACACCTTC.

The gene calls are TRBV18 and TRBJ2-3; D ambiguous. CDR3 length: 13 residues. V was cut by 0 bases and J by 5 bases, with 6 bases left in between. CDR1 KGHSH and CDR2 LQKENI come from the germline V gene. The CDR3 region is CASSPPSQDTQYF. CDR3 sequence (DNA): TGTGCCAGCTCACCACCGTCACAAGATACGCAGTATTTT.

This clone has only one observation. With a much larger clone just one base away, this may be a read error. The rearrangement links TRBV6-5 to TRBJ2-5; possible D gene TRBD1, 5 bases. The J call may be incorrect, as the DNA end agrees better with TRBJ2-7. In germline, CDR1 is MNHEY, CDR2 SVGAGI. This CDR3 region has 12 residues. The CDR3 DNA sequence: TGTGCCAGCAGTCGACAGTCCTACGAGCAGTACTTC. Amino acids: CASSRQSYEQYF.

The gene calls are TRBV18 and TRBJ2-7; D gene uncertain. The CDR3 sequence is 14 residues long. The V end was cut by 3 bases, the J end by 5 bases, with 14 bases between. Germline CDR1 KGHSH, CDR2 LQKENI. The CDR3 DNA reads TGTGCCAGCTCACCGCCCGTAAAGGATAACGAGCAGTACTTC. It is translated as CASSPPVKDNEQYF.

This clone was seen just once. The chain is built from TRBV4-1 and TRBJ1-1, with no clear D. Germline loops: CDR1 MGHRA, CDR2 YSYEKL. This CDR3 contains 13 residues. V shed 2 bases and J shed 6 bases, with 10 bases lying between them. CDR3 nucleotides: TGCGCCAGCAGCCAACCCCAGATTTCTGAAGCTTTCTTT. This translates into CASSQPQISEAFF.

This clone was counted many times. The chain is built from TRBV11-2 and TRBJ2-3; tentatively, D is TRBD1 or TRBD2 (5 bases each). CDR3 length: 17 residues. Trimming removed 3 bases from V and 1 base from J, with 17 bases in between. CDR1 and CDR2 (germline): SGHAT, FQNNGV. As DNA, the CDR3 is TGTGCCAGCAGCTTCTGGCAGGGACCAGAAGGCACAGATACGCAGTATTTT. Its protein is CASSFWQGPEGTDTQYF.

J is TRBJ1-1 and V is TRBV29-1, with D uncertain. Germline assignment: CDR1 SQVTM and CDR2 ANQGSEA. V shed 7 bases and J shed 5 bases, with 14 bases lying between them. This CDR3 contains 12 residues. CDR3 sequence reads: CSASWGGTEAFF. CDR3 coding DNA: TGCAGCGCCTCGTGGGGAGGAACTGAAGCTTTCTTT.

This clone was seen only a few times. The chain combines TRBV5-1 with TRBJ2-7, with a weak D call TRBD2 (5 bases). The germline gives CDR1 SGHRS, CDR2 YFSETQ. V was trimmed by 0 bases and J by 6 bases, leaving 13 bases between them. The CDR3 runs 14 residues. The chain's CDR3 is CASSLAEGSGEQYF. Written as DNA, the CDR3 is TGCGCCAGCAGCTTGGCCGAGGGCTCCGGCGAGCAGTACTTC.

This clone was found a few times. The rearrangement uses TRBV28 and TRBJ2-3; maybe TRBD1 (6 bases). Between the trimmed V and J ends, which lost 6 bases and 0 bases, there was a span of 16 bases. Germline lookup yields CDR1 MDHEN and CDR2 SYDVKM. The CDR3 consists of 16 residues. The CDR3 DNA follows: TGTGCCAGCAGGACGAACAGGGACGTGAGCACAGATACGCAGTATTTT. The encoded protein is CASRTNRDVSTDTQYF.

The chain is built from TRBV2 and TRBJ1-2; 7 bases match TRBD1. Germline values: CDR1 SNHLY, CDR2 FYNNEI. This CDR3 contains 14 residues. J gave up 3 bases and V 5 bases, and 6 bases lay outside the gene matches. DNA for the CDR3: TGTGCCAGCAGTCGGACAGGCGTCGACTATGGCTACACCTTC. Protein sequence: CASSRTGVDYGYTF.

This clone occurred a few times. The rearrangement joins TRBV5-1 to TRBJ2-7; 12 bases map to TRBD1. J lost 7 bases, V lost 3 bases, and 8 bases had no gene match. This CDR3 spans 15 amino acids. The V gene's germline CDR1 is SGHRS and CDR2 YFSETQ. The CDR3, as DNA: TGCGCCAGCAGCTCCCAGGGACAGGGGGCCGGGGAGCAGTACTTC. Protein: CASSSQGQGAGEQYF. The variable domain in full, with the rest retrieved from reference TRBV5-1 and TRBJ2-7, is KAGVTQTPRYLIKTRGQQVTLSCSPISGHRSVSWYQQTPGQGLQFLFEYFSETQRNKGNFPGRFSGRQFSNSRSEMNVSTLELGDSALYLCASSSQGQGAGEQYFGPGTRLTVT.

This clone was counted only a few times. This rearrangement joins TRBV5-1 to TRBJ2-7, with D perhaps matching TRBD1 (5 bases). The length of the CDR3 is 14 residues. CDR1 and CDR2 from the germline V gene are SGHRS and YFSETQ. With 4 bases removed from V and 1 base from J, the gap between germline ends came to 12 bases. The CDR3 region is CASSPLDNSYEQYF. DNA of the CDR3: TGCGCCAGCAGCCCTTTGGACAATTCCTACGAGCAGTACTTC.

This clone was counted a few times. The chain joins TRBV5-1 to TRBJ2-5; 9 bases are a match to TRBD2. The CDR3 is made up of 16 amino acids. V shed 3 bases, J shed 2 bases, and the junction held 8 bases outside the gene matches. CDR1 and CDR2 from the germline V gene are SGHRS and YFSETQ. Written as DNA, the CDR3 is TGCGCCAGCAGCTCGGGAGCTAGCGGGACACAAGAGACCCAGTACTTC. This encodes CASSSGASGTQETQYF.

This clone was picked up many times. CDR3 bases: TGTGCCAGCTCACCACGGCTAACCGAAGAGAATGAGCAGTTCTTC. Translation: CASSPRLTEENEQFF. V gene TRBV18 combines with J gene TRBJ2-1; D gene uncertain. Trimming removed 1 base at V and 7 bases at J, with 14 bases between. The CDR3 extends over 15 amino acids. Germline V lookup: CDR1 KGHSH, CDR2 LQKENI.

This clone has only a few counts. J is TRBJ1-3 and V is TRBV11-2, with D perhaps matching TRBD1 (6 bases). This CDR3 is built from 14 residues. Deletions cut 4 bases from V and 4 bases from J, with 11 bases between. Germline assignment: CDR1 SGHAT and CDR2 FQNNGV. The CDR3 DNA reads TGTGCCAGCAGCTCGGACAGTAGGGGAAACACCATATATTTT. This translates into CASSSDSRGNTIYF.

This clone was counted only a few times. The chain joins TRBV11-3 to TRBJ2-2; D is possibly TRBD2 (6 bases). CDR3 length equals 14 residues. Trimming left V 8 bases short and J 4 bases short, with 14 bases between. Germline V CDR1 and CDR2: SGHNT, YENEEA. Here the CDR3 DNA reads TGTGCCAGCGGTAGGACCGGGGGCACCGGGGAGCTGTTTTTT. Its translation is CASGRTGGTGELFF.

There are a few counts of this clone. It differs at one base from a far larger clone, so likely a read error. Other nucleotide sequences from this sample produce the same CDR3. The rearrangement joins TRBV9 to TRBJ2-5; no definite D call. CDR1 is SGDLS and CDR2 is YYNGEE in the germline V gene. Trimming took off 2 bases at V and 2 bases at J, with 1 base between the two ends. The CDR3 covers 11 residues. The CDR3 loop is CASSVQETQYF. Here the CDR3 DNA reads TGTGCCAGCAGCGTTCAAGAGACCCAGTACTTC.

This clone was seen a few times. V and J are TRBV29-1 and TRBJ1-2; TRBD1 matches 7 bases. Germline V CDR1 and CDR2: SQVTM, ANQGSEA. Germline trimming cut 7 bases from V and 3 bases from J; bases unmatched to any gene: 11. CDR3 length: 14 residues. CDR3 sequence: CSAPLRGTDYGYTF. As DNA, the CDR3 is TGCAGCGCCCCCCTCCGCGGGACAGACTATGGCTACACCTTC.

Only a few counts were recorded for this clone. The rearrangement links TRBV7-3 to TRBJ2-7, with 9 positions matching TRBD1. The CDR3 totals 16 residues. V was pared by 6 bases and J by 2 bases, with 11 bases of the junction left unmatched. The germline V gene has CDR1 SGHTA and CDR2 FQGTGA. The CDR3 loop reads CASSLMVRTGAYEQYF. In DNA, the CDR3 is TGTGCCAGCAGTCTGATGGTTCGGACAGGGGCCTACGAGCAGTACTTC.

This clone was observed a few times. The chain recombines TRBV7-6 with TRBJ1-4, with 7 bases aligning to TRBD1. After removal of 5 bases from V and 0 bases from J, the junction contained 6 bases not matched to a gene. CDR1 and CDR2 (germline): SGHVS, FNYEAQ. The CDR3 runs to 16 residues. As DNA, the CDR3 is TGTGCCAGCAGCCGCTATGGGACAGCAACTAATGAAAAACTGTTTTTT. Residues: CASSRYGTATNEKLFF.

There are a few counts of this clone. The rearrangement uses TRBV4-2 and TRBJ2-1; D is ambiguous. V dropped 0 bases and J dropped 7 bases, with 4 bases sitting between them. The CDR3 runs 12 residues. Germline V gene data show CDR1 as LGHNA and CDR2 as YNFKEQ. The CDR3 reads CASSQELNEQFF. In DNA, the CDR3 is TGTGCCAGCAGCCAAGAACTTAATGAGCAGTTCTTC.

This clone was seen more than once but under ten times. This chain connects TRBV6-1 to TRBJ2-7; 12 nucleotides align to TRBD2. The CDR3 consists of 14 residues. V lost 5 bases and J lost 6; bases outside the gene matches: 5. Per germline, CDR1 MNHNS and CDR2 SASEGT. DNA of the CDR3: TGTGCCAGCAGTTCTAGCGGGAGGGCCAGCGAGCAGTACTTC. Translated: CASSSSGRASEQYF.

V and J are TRBV5-4 and TRBJ2-7, with 12 bases matching TRBD2. CDR1 is SGHNT, CDR2 YYREEE, per germline (reference sequence). The CDR3 spans 15 residues. The V and J ends lost 5 bases and 4 bases, in that order; junction bases with no gene match: 7. CDR3 sequence: CASSSKTSGSYEQYF. CDR3 coding DNA: TGTGCCAGCAGTTCAAAGACTAGCGGGAGTTACGAGCAGTACTTC.

Only a few counts were recorded for this clone. V gene TRBV13 combines with J gene TRBJ2-5; perhaps TRBD2 as D (5 bases). The CDR3 is 13 residues long. The V gene lost 1 base and the J gene lost 7 bases, with 10 bases spanning the gap. The V gene's germline CDR1 is PRHDT and CDR2 FYEKMQ (reference sequence). The CDR3 DNA reads TGTGCCAGCAGCTTAGTAGGAGGCGGGACCCAGTACTTC. Its protein product is CASSLVGGGTQYF.

In its sample, this clone was seen a few times. The rearrangement joins TRBV2 to TRBJ2-2; 7 bases match TRBD1. CDR1 and CDR2 from the germline V gene are SNHLY and FYNNEI. The CDR3 is 15 amino acids. Trimming at V came to 5 bases and at J to 3 bases, leaving 6 bases not matched to a gene. As DNA, the CDR3 is TGTGCCAGCAGTTATACGGGACAGCACACCGGGGAGCTGTTTTTT. Translated, it gives CASSYTGQHTGELFF.

The rearrangement links TRBV6-1 to TRBJ2-6; no firm D call. The CDR3 length is 13 residues. The germline gives CDR1 MNHNS, CDR2 SASEGT. Trimming left V 4 bases short and J 2 bases short, with 3 bases between. CDR3 amino acids: CASSVAGANVLTF. In nucleotides, the CDR3 is TGTGCCAGCAGTGTGGCTGGGGCCAACGTCCTGACTTTC.

The chain joins TRBV5-1 to TRBJ1-1, with D possibly matching TRBD1 (5 bases). Germline CDR1 reads SGHRS; CDR2 reads YFSETQ. V was pared by 0 bases and J by 4 bases, with 16 bases between. The CDR3 runs 16 residues. CDR3 sequence: CASSLVSGRDATEAFF. The CDR3 bases are TGCGCCAGCAGCTTGGTGTCAGGGAGGGATGCCACTGAAGCTTTCTTT.

V and J are TRBV10-3 and TRBJ1-2; TRBD1 aligns across 7 bases. Trimming at V came to 6 bases and at J to 0 bases, leaving 4 bases not matched to a gene. There are 14 residues in the CDR3. Germline assignment: CDR1 ENHRY and CDR2 SYGVKD. The CDR3 bases are TGTGCCATCAGGGGGACAGTTGCTAACTATGGCTACACCTTC. This encodes CAIRGTVANYGYTF.

This clone came up a few times. V is TRBV4-1 and J is TRBJ2-3, with D perhaps being TRBD1 or TRBD2 (6 bases each). CDR1 is MGHRA and CDR2 is YSYEKL in the germline V gene. Trimming took 2 bases from V and 3 from J, leaving 18 bases between them. The CDR3 is made up of 17 amino acids. CDR3 residues: CASSQQGGSSKTDTQYF. The CDR3 nucleotides read TGCGCCAGCAGCCAACAAGGGGGGAGCTCGAAGACAGATACGCAGTATTTT.

This clone was seen a few times. The chain links TRBV29-1 to TRBJ1-1, with TRBD1 identical over 8 bases. After removal of 6 bases from V and 1 base from J, the junction contained 10 bases not matched to a gene. The CDR3 is made up of 15 amino acids. Germline CDR1 SQVTM, CDR2 ANQGSEA. CDR3 DNA sequence: TGCAGCGTCCCCGCGCAGGGGGCGTGGAACACTGAAGCTTTCTTT. Translating it yields CSVPAQGAWNTEAFF.